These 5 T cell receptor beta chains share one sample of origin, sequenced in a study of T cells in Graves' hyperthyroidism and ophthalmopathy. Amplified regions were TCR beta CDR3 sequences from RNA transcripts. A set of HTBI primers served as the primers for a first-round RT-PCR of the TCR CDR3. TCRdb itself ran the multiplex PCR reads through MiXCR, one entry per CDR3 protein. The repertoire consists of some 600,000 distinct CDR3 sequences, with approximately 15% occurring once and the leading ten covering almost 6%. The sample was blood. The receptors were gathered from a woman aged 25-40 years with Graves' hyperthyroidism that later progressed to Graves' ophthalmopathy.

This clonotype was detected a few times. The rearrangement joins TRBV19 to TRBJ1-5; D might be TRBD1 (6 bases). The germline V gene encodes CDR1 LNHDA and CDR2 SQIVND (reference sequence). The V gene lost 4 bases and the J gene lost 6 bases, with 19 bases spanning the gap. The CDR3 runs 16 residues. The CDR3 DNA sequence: TGTGCCAGTAGTACCTTACAGGGATTTGGCGCTCAGCCCCAGCATTTT. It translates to CASSTLQGFGAQPQHF.

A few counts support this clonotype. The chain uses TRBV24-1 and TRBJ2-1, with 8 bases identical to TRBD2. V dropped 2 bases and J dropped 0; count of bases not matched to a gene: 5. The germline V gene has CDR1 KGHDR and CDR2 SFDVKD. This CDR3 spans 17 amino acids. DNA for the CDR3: TGTGCCACCAGTGATTGGGGGAGCGGGAGCTCCTACAATGAGCAGTTCTTC. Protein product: CATSDWGSGSSYNEQFF.

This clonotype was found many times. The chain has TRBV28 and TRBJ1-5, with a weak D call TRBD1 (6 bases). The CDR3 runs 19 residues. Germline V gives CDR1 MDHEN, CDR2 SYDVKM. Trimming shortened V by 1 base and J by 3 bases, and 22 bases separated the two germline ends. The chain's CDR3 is CASSLLGWAGEVNNQPQHF. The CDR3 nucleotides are TGTGCCAGCAGTTTATTGGGATGGGCAGGGGAGGTAAACAATCAGCCCCAGCATTTT.

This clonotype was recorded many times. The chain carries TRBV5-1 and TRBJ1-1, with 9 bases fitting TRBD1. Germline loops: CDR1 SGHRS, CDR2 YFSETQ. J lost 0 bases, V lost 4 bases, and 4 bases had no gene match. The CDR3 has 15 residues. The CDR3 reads CASSTGQGMNTEAFF. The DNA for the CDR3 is TGCGCCAGCAGCACGGGACAGGGAATGAACACTGAAGCTTTCTTT.

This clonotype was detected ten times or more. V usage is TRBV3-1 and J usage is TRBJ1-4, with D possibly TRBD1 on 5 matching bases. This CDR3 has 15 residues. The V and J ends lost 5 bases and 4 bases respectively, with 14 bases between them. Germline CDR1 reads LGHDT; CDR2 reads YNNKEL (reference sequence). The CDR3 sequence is CASSDAGTDNEKLFF. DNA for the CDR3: TGTGCCAGCAGCGACGCCGGGACGGATAATGAAAAACTGTTTTTT.